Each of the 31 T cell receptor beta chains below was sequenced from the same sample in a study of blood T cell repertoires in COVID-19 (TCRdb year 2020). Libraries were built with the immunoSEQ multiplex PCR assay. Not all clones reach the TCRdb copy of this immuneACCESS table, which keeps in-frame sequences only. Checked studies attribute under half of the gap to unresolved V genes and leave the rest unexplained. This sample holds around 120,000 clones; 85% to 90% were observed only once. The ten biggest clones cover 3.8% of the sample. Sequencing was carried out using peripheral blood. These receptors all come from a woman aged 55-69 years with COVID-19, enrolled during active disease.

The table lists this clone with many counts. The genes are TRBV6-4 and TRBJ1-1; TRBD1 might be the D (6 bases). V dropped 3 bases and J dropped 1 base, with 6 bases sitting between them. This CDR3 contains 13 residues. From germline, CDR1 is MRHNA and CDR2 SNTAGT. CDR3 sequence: CASSEGANTEAFF. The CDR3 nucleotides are TGTGCCAGCAGTGAGGGGGCGAACACTGAAGCTTTCTTT.

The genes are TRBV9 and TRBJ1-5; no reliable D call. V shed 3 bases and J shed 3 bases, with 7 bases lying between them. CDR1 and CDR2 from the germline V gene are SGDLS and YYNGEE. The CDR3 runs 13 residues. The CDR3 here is CASSAGPNQPQHF. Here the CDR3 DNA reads TGTGCCAGCAGCGCAGGCCCCAATCAGCCCCAGCATTTT.

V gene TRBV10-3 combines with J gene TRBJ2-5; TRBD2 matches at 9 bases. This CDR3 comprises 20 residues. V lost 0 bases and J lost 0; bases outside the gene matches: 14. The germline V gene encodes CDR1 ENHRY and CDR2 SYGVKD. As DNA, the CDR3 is TGTGCCATCAGTGAGTCGGGTAGCGGGGGACCGATTGGATACCAAGAGACCCAGTACTTC. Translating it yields CAISESGSGGPIGYQETQYF.

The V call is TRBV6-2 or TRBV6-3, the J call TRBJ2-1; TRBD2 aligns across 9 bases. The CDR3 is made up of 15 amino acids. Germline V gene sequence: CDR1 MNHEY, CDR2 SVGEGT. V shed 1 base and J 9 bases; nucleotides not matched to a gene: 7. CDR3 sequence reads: CASSYFLAGLGEQFF. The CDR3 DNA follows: TGTGCCAGCAGTTACTTCCTAGCGGGGTTAGGTGAGCAGTTCTTC.

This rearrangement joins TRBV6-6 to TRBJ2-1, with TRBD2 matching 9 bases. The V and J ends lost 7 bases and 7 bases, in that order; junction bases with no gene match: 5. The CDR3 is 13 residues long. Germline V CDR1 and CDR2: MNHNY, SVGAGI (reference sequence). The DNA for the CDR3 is TGTGCCAGCATCGGTAGCGGGGGAAATGAGCAGTTCTTC. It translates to CASIGSGGNEQFF.

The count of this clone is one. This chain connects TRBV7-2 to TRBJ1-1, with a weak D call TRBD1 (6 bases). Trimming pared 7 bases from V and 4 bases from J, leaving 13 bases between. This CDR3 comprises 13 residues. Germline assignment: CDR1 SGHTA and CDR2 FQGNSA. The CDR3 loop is CASTPPGVTEAFF. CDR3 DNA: TGTGCCAGCACCCCCCCAGGGGTCACTGAAGCTTTCTTT.

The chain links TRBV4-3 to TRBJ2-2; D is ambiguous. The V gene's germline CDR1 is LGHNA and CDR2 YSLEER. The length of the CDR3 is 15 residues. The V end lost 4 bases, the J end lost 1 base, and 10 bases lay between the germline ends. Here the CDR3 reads CASSRGVGNTGELFF. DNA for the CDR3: TGCGCCAGCAGCCGAGGCGTAGGGAACACCGGGGAGCTGTTTTTT.

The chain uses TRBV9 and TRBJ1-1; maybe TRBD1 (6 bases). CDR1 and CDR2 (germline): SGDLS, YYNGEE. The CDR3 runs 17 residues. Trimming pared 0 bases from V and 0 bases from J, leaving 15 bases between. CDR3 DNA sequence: TGTGCCAGCAGCGTAGTGGGGGCAGGGGCTATGAACACTGAAGCTTTCTTT. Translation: CASSVVGAGAMNTEAFF.

Here the CDR3 DNA reads TGTGCCAGCAGTGAAGTAGGGGGAAGGGCCGGGGAGCTGTTTTTT. Protein sequence: CASSEVGGRAGELFF. This rearrangement joins TRBV6-1 to TRBJ2-2; tentatively, D is TRBD1 (6 bases). V was shortened by 1 base and J by 6 bases, with 12 bases between the two germline ends. Germline V CDR1 and CDR2: MNHNS, SASEGT. The CDR3 consists of 15 residues.

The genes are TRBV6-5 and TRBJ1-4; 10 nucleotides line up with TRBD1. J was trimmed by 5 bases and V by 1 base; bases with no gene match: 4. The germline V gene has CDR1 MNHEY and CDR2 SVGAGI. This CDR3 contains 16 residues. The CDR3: CASSYWMGQGNEKLFF. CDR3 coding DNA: TGTGCCAGCAGTTACTGGATGGGACAGGGGAATGAAAAACTGTTTTTT.

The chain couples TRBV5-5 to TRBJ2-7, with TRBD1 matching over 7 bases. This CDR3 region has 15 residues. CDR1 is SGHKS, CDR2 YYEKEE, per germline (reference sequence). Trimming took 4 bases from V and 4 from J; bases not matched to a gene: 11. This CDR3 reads CASSQTGNGVYEQYF. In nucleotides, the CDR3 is TGTGCCAGCAGCCAGACAGGGAATGGGGTGTACGAGCAGTACTTC.

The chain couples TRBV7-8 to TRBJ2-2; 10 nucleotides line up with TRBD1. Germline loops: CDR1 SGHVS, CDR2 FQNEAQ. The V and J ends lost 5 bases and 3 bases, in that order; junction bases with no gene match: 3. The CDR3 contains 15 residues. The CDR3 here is CASSPTGGHTGELFF. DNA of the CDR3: TGTGCCAGCAGCCCGACAGGGGGCCACACCGGGGAGCTGTTTTTT.

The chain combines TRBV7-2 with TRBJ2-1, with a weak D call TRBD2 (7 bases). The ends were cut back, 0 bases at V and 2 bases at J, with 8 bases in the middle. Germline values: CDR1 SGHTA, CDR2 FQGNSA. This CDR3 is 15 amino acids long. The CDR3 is CASSLAGGPYNEQFF. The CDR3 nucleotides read TGTGCCAGCAGCTTAGCGGGGGGGCCCTACAATGAGCAGTTCTTC.

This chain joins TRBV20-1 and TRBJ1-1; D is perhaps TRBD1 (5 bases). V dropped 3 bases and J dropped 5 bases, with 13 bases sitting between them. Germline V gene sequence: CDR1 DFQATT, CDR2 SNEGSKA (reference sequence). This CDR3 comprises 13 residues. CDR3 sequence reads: CSASVPGWTEAFF. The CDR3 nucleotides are TGCAGTGCTAGTGTGCCAGGGTGGACTGAAGCTTTCTTT.

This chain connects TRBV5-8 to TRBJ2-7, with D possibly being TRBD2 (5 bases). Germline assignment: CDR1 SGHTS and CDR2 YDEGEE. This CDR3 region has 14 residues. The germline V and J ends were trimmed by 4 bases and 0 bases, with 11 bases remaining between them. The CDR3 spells CASSRRGSSYEQYF. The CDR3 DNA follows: TGTGCCAGCAGCCGCCGGGGAAGCTCCTACGAGCAGTACTTC.

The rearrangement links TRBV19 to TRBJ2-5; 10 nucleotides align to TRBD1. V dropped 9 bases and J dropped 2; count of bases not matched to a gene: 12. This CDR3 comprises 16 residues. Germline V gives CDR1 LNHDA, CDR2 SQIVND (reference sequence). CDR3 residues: CASRDRGMAHQETQYF. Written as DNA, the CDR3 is TGTGCCAGCCGGGACAGGGGAATGGCGCATCAAGAGACCCAGTACTTC.

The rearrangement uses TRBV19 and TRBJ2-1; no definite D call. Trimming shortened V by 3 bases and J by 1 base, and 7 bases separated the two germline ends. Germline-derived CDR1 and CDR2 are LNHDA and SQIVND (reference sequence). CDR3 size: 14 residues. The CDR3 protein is CASSIQTSYNEQFF. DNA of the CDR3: TGTGCCAGTAGTATCCAGACTTCCTACAATGAGCAGTTCTTC.

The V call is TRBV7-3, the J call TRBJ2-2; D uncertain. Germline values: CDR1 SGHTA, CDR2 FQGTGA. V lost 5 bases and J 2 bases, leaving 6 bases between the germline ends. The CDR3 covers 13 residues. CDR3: CASSPSNTGELFF. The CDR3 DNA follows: TGTGCCAGCAGCCCCAGTAACACCGGGGAGCTGTTTTTT.

This CDR3 is CASSLIRDRKETQYF. The CDR3 region has the DNA TGCGCCAGCAGCCTAATCCGGGACAGGAAAGAGACCCAGTACTTC. V usage is TRBV4-1 and J usage is TRBJ2-5; 8 nucleotides align to TRBD1. There are 15 residues in the CDR3. The trim removed 4 bases at V and 3 bases at J, leaving 7 bases unmatched. CDR1 is MGHRA and CDR2 is YSYEKL in the germline V gene.

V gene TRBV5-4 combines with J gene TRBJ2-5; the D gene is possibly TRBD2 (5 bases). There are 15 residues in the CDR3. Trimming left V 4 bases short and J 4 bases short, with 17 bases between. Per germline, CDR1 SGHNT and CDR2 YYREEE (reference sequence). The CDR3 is CASSPSLGVTETQYF. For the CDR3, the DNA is TGTGCCAGCAGCCCATCCCTCGGGGTAACAGAGACCCAGTACTTC.

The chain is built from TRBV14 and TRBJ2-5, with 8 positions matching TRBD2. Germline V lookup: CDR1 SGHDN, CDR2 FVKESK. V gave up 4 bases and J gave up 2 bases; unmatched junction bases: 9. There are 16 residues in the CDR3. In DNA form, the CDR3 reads TGTGCCAGCAGCCGCCATAGCGGGGAAAGGCAAGAGACCCAGTACTTC. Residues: CASSRHSGERQETQYF.

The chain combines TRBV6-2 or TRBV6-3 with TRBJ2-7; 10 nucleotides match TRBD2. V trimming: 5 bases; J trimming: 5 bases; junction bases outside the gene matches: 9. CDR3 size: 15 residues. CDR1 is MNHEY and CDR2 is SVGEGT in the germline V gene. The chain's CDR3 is CASSPHLSGGNEQYF. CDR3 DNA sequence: TGTGCCAGCAGTCCCCACCTTAGCGGGGGGAACGAGCAGTACTTC.

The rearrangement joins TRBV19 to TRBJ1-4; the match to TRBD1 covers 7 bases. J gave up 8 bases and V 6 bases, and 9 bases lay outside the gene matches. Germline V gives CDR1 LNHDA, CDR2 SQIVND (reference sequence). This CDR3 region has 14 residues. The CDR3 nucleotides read TGTGCCAGTAGCACGACAGGGAGTGGGGAAAAACTGTTTTTT. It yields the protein CASSTTGSGEKLFF. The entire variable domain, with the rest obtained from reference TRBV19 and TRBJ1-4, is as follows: DGGITQSPKYLFRKEGQNVTLSCEQNLNHDAMYWYRQDPGQGLRLIYYSQIVNDFQKGDIAEGYSVSREKKESFPLTVTSAQKNPTAFYLCASSTTGSGEKLFFGSGTQLSVL.

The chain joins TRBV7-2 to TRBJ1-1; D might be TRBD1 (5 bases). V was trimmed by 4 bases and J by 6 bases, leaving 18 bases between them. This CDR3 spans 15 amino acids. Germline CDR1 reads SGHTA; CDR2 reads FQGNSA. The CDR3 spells CASSYHLQAGPEAFF. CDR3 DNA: TGTGCCAGCAGCTACCACCTACAGGCTGGCCCTGAAGCTTTCTTT.

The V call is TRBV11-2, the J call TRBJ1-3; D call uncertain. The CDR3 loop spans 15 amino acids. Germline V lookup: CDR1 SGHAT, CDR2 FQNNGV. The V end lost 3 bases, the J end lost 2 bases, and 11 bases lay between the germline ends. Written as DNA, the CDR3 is TGTGCCAGCAGCTTCTCGGCAGGTCCTGGAAACACCATATATTTT. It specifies CASSFSAGPGNTIYF.

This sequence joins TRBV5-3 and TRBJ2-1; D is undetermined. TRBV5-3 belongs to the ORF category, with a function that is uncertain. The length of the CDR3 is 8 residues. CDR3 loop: CLCNEQFF. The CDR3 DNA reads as TGTCTCTGCAATGAGCAGTTCTTC.

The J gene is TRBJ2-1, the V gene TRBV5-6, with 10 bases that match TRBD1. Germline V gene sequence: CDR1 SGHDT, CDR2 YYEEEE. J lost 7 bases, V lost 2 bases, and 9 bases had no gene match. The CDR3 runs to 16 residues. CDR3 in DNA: TGTGCCAGCAGCTTCATAAAAAGGACAGGGGGGAATGAGCAGTTCTTC. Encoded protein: CASSFIKRTGGNEQFF.

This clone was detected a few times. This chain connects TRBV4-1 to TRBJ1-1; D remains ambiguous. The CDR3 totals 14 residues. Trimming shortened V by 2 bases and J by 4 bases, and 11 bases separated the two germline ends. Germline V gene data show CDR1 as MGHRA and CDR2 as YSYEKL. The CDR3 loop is CASSQYYPGTEAFF. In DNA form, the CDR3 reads TGCGCCAGCAGCCAATATTATCCCGGCACTGAAGCTTTCTTT.

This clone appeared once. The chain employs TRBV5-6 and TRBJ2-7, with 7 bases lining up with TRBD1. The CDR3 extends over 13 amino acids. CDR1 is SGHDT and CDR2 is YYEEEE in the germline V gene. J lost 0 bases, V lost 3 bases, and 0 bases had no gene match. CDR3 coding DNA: TGTGCCAGCAGCTGGGACAGCTCCTACGAGCAGTACTTC. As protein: CASSWDSSYEQYF.

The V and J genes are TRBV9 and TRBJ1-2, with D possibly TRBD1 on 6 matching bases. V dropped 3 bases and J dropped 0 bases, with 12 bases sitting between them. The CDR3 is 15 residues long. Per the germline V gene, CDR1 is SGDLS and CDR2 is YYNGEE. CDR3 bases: TGTGCCAGCAGCGATCAGGACAGCTCTAACTATGGCTACACCTTC. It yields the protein CASSDQDSSNYGYTF.

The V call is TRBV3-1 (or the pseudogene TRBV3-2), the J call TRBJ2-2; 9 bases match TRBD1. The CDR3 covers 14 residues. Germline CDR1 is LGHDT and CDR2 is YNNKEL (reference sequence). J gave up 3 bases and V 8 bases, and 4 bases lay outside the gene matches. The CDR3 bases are TGTGCCAGCGGCGGACAGGGGCACACCGGGGAGCTGTTTTTT. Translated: CASGGQGHTGELFF.